This T cell receptor (beta chain) was identified during a study of blood T cell repertoires in COVID-19. About the research overall: Researchers got acute and convalescent COVID-19 samples from the United States, Italy and Spain. T cells, B-cell-depleted T cells, or PBMCs supplied cDNA or gDNA.

This CDR3 has 12 residues. Per germline, CDR1 KGHSH and CDR2 LQKENI. With 3 bases removed from V and 6 bases from J, the gap between germline ends came to 7 bases. Authors' data handling: Reference gene primers were amplified, and this amplification served to estimate nucleated cell counts. TCRdb's copy holds only in-frame clones and misses some; the assay was immunoSEQ multiplex PCR. The DNA gave D and trimming, while V, J and clone size come from that table. The data show around 180,000 clones, with nearly 85% seen just once and over 5% held by the top ten. Sequencing used peripheral blood. The genes are TRBV18 and TRBJ2-3; unclear D gene. This sequence originates from a woman aged 25-40 years with acute or convalescent COVID-19. This chain's CDR3 is CASSPADDTQYF. The CDR3 bases are TGTGCCAGCTCACCCGCGGATGATACGCAGTATTTT.